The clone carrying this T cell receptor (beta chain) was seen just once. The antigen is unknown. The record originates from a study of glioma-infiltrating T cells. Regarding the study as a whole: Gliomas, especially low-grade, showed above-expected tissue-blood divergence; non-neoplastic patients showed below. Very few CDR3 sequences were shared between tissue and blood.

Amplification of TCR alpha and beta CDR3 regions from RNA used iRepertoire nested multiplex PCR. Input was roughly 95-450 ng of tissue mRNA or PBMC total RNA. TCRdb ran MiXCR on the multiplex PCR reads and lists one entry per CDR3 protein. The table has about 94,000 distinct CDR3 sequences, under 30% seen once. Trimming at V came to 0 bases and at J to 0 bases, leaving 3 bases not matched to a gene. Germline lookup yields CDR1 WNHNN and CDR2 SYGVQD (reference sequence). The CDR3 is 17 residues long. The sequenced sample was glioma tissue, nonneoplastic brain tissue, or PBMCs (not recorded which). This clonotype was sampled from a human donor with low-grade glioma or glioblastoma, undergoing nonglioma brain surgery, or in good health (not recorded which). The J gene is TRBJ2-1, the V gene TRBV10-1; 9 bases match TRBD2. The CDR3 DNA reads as TGCGCCAGCAGTGAGTCGGAGACTAGCGGCTCCTACAATGAGCAGTTCTTC. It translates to CASSESETSGSYNEQFF.